Listed below are T cell receptor beta chains from one sample, sequenced in a study of human CD8 memory T cell subsets. Using the 5' RACE reads, TCRdb records one entry per CDR3 protein without DNA. Here the sample table reports roughly 10,000 distinct CDR3 sequences. Sequenced input: CD8+ stem-like memory T cells (TSCM and TCM) sorted from PBMCs. The receptor source for this set is a human donor in good health. Each CDR3 is given with its conserved first and last residue. Each record gives: J gene, clone size, V gene, CDR3 protein. The size field is filled for only some rows; it gives once, few, many or a size class.

j_gene: TRBJ1-4
abundance: -
v_gene: TRBV6-6
CDR3aa: CASSYDSDEKLFF

j_gene: TRBJ2-7
abundance: -
v_gene: TRBV20-1
CDR3aa: CSALRRGYEQYF

j_gene: TRBJ1-2
abundance: -
v_gene: TRBV4-1
CDR3aa: CASSFDSNYGYTF

j_gene: TRBJ2-7
abundance: -
v_gene: TRBV12-3/TRBV12-4
CDR3aa: CASSLGSNHEQYF

j_gene: TRBJ2-5
abundance: medium-sized
v_gene: TRBV7-9
CDR3aa: CASSLDLTDRTQETQYF

j_gene: TRBJ2-1
abundance: -
v_gene: TRBV27
CDR3aa: CASSLLFGGNEQFF

j_gene: TRBJ2-5
abundance: medium-sized
v_gene: TRBV10-3
CDR3aa: CAISEDQGASLETQYF

j_gene: TRBJ1-5
abundance: -
v_gene: TRBV6-5
CDR3aa: CASSWASNQPQHF

j_gene: TRBJ2-7
abundance: -
v_gene: TRBV4-1
CDR3aa: CASSQAAGGNEQYF

j_gene: TRBJ2-1
abundance: -
v_gene: TRBV11-2
CDR3aa: CASTDTGTDEQFF

j_gene: TRBJ2-1
abundance: -
v_gene: TRBV27
CDR3aa: CASSLWASGTSYNEQFF

j_gene: TRBJ2-2
abundance: -
v_gene: TRBV24-1
CDR3aa: CATSPLTDTGELFF

j_gene: TRBJ2-5
abundance: medium-sized
v_gene: TRBV14
CDR3aa: CASSPRAEKGTQYF

j_gene: TRBJ2-7
abundance: -
v_gene: TRBV11-1
CDR3aa: CASRLDYEQYF

j_gene: TRBJ2-1
abundance: -
v_gene: TRBV19
CDR3aa: CASSRSVVSGNEQFF

j_gene: TRBJ2-7
abundance: -
v_gene: TRBV20-1
CDR3aa: CSARGMDKVAEQYF

j_gene: TRBJ2-5
abundance: -
v_gene: TRBV7-3
CDR3aa: CASSSGQGLETQYF

j_gene: TRBJ2-1
abundance: -
v_gene: TRBV15
CDR3aa: CATFGGIGEQFF

j_gene: TRBJ2-7
abundance: -
v_gene: TRBV5-1
CDR3aa: CASGVGTEQYF

j_gene: TRBJ2-3
abundance: -
v_gene: TRBV7-8
CDR3aa: CASSLWAGGPDTQYF

j_gene: TRBJ2-1
abundance: -
v_gene: TRBV7-6
CDR3aa: CASSLPQGRNEQFF

j_gene: TRBJ2-2
abundance: -
v_gene: TRBV7-6
CDR3aa: CASSAPGQGRSGELFF

j_gene: TRBJ1-1
abundance: -
v_gene: TRBV19
CDR3aa: CASSITSNTEAFF

j_gene: TRBJ1-4
abundance: -
v_gene: TRBV7-6
CDR3aa: CASSSGTQATNEKLFF

j_gene: TRBJ2-2
abundance: -
v_gene: TRBV24-1
CDR3aa: CATSDSVSANTGELFF

j_gene: TRBJ2-5
abundance: -
v_gene: TRBV19
CDR3aa: CASKGSGQGVPRETQYF

j_gene: TRBJ2-1
abundance: -
v_gene: TRBV20-1
CDR3aa: CSAEPVAGGYNEQFF

j_gene: TRBJ2-3
abundance: -
v_gene: TRBV27
CDR3aa: CASSFCPPCETQYF

j_gene: TRBJ2-3
abundance: -
v_gene: TRBV28
CDR3aa: CASSLSPKAGDTQYF

j_gene: TRBJ2-7
abundance: -
v_gene: TRBV29-1
CDR3aa: CSVVAVGEQYF